The following is a T cell receptor (beta chain) sequence with its context. Its antigen is as yet unknown. Time point denoted: week 5, during vaccination. The investigators gave 300 ug of mutant IDH1 20-mer peptide in each vaccine dose, together with topical imiquimod. This sample is drawn from a study of a mutant IDH1 vaccine in newly diagnosed glioma. The overall study: Patients were started on vaccination 4-6 weeks after radiotherapy alone, or with temozolomide cycles. Patients previously underwent radiotherapy, temozolomide, or both, and most underwent both.

The method was immunoSEQ multiplex PCR; TCRdb's version includes in-frame clones alone and lacks a portion of them. The table has about 36,000 clones, around 81% seen once. This clonotype was obtained from a man between 45 and 60 years old with glioma. The input for sequencing was PBMCs, taken from a glioma patient whose treatment included an IDH1 peptide vaccine.

CDR3 loop: CSVPGTTTYEQYF. The CDR3 coding sequence is TGCAGCGTCCCCGGGACTACAACCTACGAGCAGTACTTC. The chain couples TRBV29-1 to TRBJ2-7; 7 bases match TRBD2. Germline lookup yields CDR1 SQVTM and CDR2 ANQGSEA. The J segment lost 2 bases and the V segment lost 6 bases, leaving 7 bases of the junction unmatched. CDR3 size: 13 residues.